This T cell receptor (beta chain) was documented in a study of shared clonotypes between healthy human individuals (dated by TCRdb to about 2020). Looking at the study overall: The cohort included three men and a couple of women between 18 and 49 years of age. The study deeply sequenced blood TCR repertoires of about 5 healthy adults to estimate repertoire size and the extent of clonotype sharing between individuals. Between about 0.8 and 9 billion PBMCs per donor were obtained by leukapheresis. To increase sequencing depth and limit assay-specific biases, different laboratories used diverse techniques to prepare libraries and sequence TCR repertoires. Per donor, three plates each were used for CD4 naive and CD4 memory, two for CD8 naive, and one for CD8 memory.

Using the deep immunoSEQ assay, TCR CDR3 regions were amplified from genomic DNA by multiplex PCR. Extracted genomic DNA from each cell subset was distributed evenly across all wells of several immunoSEQ 96-well plates, and each plate was treated as a replicate. For sorted subsets, roughly 200 ng of genomic DNA, equivalent to 25,000 to 30,000 T cell genomes, went into each replicate PCR. Purified libraries were measured with a Qubit 3.0 fluorometer, size-checked on a Bioanalyzer 2100, and measured again with the KAPA Library Quantification kit. Every immunoSEQ 96-well plate was sequenced on a separate single-read 150-cycle Illumina NextSeq 550 flow cell. The original pipeline was this. Because the immunoSEQ output included only junctional sequences and no quality scores, the filtering could not be the same as the filtering used for full-length reads. Sequences were annotated with PyIR, a Python wrapper for IgBLAST v1.9, and V/J genes and CDR3 were assigned using IMGT germline references. Reads with weak V/J assignments (E-value above 1e-6), missing CDR3, stop codons, out-of-frame junctions, or ambiguous translated residues were removed. V3J clonotypes were defined as sequences sharing an identical inferred V gene, J gene, and CDR3 amino acid sequence. Percentage overlap between repertoires was calculated by dividing the number of shared unique clonotypes by the size of the smaller repertoire. RTK rarefaction, the Chao1 estimator, and Recon v2.1 estimates of unobserved clonotypes were used to assess repertoire richness. Generation probabilities were computed with OLGA for all TCRbeta clonotypes obtained by the gDNA method from a few donors. Drawn from immuneACCESS, this table holds only the in-frame rearrangements with V and J called that TCRdb kept. Clones are partly lost; checked studies trace under half to an unresolved V gene and leave the rest unexplained. Clone size and the V and J calls come from that table; the DNA yielded D and trimming. Here the sample has a few million clones; 80% to 95% occur a single time. The ten largest clones represent roughly 0.34% of the sample.

Study-wide findings and limitations: Estimated clonotype richness was generally larger for naive than for memory subsets. Pairwise subsampling led to the expectation that sequencing depth would affect the degree of clonotype sharing among donors. The genetic and exposure-history diversity represented was limited by the small number of donors. Even with the large sequencing depth, rarefaction of the sorted-subset datasets indicated that sequencing was incomplete. Compared with non-shared clonotypes, the clonotypes found in all four sorted-subset donors had higher generation probabilities. Sampling was restricted to blood, and TCR repertoires in tissue are likely to differ from TCR repertoires in blood. Across four donors, approximately 5% of naive CD4, roughly 3.3% of naive CD8, 2.3% of memory CD4, and 0.4% of memory CD8 clonotypes were shared.

Healthy HIV-negative adults with no recently reported acute infections or vaccinations were included as donors. Every donor was a Caucasian adult residing in Nashville, Tennessee, USA. CD4+ T cells were enriched through magnetic negative selection, after which naive cells were positively selected on CD45RA and the remaining negative fraction served as the memory subset. Blood was obtained by leukapheresis, after which PBMCs were separated by Ficoll-Histopaque density gradient centrifugation and cryopreserved in liquid nitrogen vapor phase. Purity and quantity of every magnetically sorted T cell population were checked by analytical flow cytometry. Genomic DNA was isolated from every sorted fraction and measured by UV absorbance on a Nanodrop 2000c. A word on this clone: This receptor's antigen is unknown. Qualities for individual bases were not recorded, and no much larger clone is one base off.

The sequence was obtained from a young man in good health. Some clones in this sample may be carry-over from other donors' samples. The material sequenced was naive CD4+ T cells from PBMCs. The cell subset or site label here, explained by the study, means: CD45RA+ positively selected.

The sequenced DNA: TGTGCCAGCAGCCAAAGGGGGACAGTTAACGTCCTGACTTTC. This gives the protein CASSQRGTVNVLTF. Recombination connected TRBV14 to TRBJ2-6, with 7 junctional bases fitting TRBD1. Measured from the cysteine to the phenylalanine, the CDR3 is 14 residues long. Only the CDR3 portion is preserved as DNA: 42 bases, with reading frame beginning at the first base. The V end gives up 2 bases and the J end 10 bases, leaving 5 bases in the junction not matched to a gene. CDR1 and CDR2 were assigned from the germline V gene as SGHDN and FVKESK. Joined to the reference TRBV14 and TRBJ2-6 proteins, this CDR3 gives the full variable domain: EAGVTQFPSHSVIEKGQTVTLRCDPISGHDNLYWYRRVMGKEIKFLLHFVKESKQDESGMPNNRFLAERTGGTYSTLKVQPAELEDSGVYFCASSQRGTVNVLTFGAGSRLTVL.